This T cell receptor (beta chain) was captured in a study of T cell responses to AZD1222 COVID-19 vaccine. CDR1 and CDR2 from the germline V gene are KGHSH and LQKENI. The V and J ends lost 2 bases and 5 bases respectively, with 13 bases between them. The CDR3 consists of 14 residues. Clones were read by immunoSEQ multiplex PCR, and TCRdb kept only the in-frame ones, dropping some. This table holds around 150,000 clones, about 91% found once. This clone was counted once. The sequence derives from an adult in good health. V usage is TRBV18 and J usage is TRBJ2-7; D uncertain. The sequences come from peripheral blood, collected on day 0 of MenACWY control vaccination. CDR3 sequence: CASSPGRTPDEQYF. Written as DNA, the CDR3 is TGTGCCAGCTCACCAGGGCGGACCCCCGACGAGCAGTACTTC.